This T cell receptor (beta chain) was observed in a study of cytomegalovirus exposure and HLA in healthy donors. Looking at the study overall: Ancestry clustering placed 81% of 350 to 500 genotyped donors in the Caucasian-associated cluster. Study conclusions and caveats: Cytomegalovirus status was reportedly diagnosed by the classifier with high specificity and sensitivity. Analyses of presence/absence relied on an assumption of roughly uniform sequencing depth across donors.

Points on this clone: Antigen specificity is unknown.

60 Vbeta and 13 Jbeta primers were used in PCR. The assay was immunoSEQ multiplex PCR, and TCRdb's table has in-frame clones only and misses some. Its clone listing holds over 100,000 clones. Trimming took 4 bases from V and 3 from J; bases not matched to a gene: 18. CDR1 SQVTM and CDR2 ANQGSEA come from the germline V gene. The CDR3 covers 17 residues. This chain joins TRBV29-1 and TRBJ2-7, with 7 bases matching TRBD2. This clonotype originated in a man aged 35 to 55 in good health and CMV-seropositive. The sample consisted of PBMCs. The CDR3 bases are TGCAGCGTTGCACAATTTGGGGGGGGGTATTTGGACTACGAGCAGTACTTC. Its translation: CSVAQFGGGYLDYEQYF.